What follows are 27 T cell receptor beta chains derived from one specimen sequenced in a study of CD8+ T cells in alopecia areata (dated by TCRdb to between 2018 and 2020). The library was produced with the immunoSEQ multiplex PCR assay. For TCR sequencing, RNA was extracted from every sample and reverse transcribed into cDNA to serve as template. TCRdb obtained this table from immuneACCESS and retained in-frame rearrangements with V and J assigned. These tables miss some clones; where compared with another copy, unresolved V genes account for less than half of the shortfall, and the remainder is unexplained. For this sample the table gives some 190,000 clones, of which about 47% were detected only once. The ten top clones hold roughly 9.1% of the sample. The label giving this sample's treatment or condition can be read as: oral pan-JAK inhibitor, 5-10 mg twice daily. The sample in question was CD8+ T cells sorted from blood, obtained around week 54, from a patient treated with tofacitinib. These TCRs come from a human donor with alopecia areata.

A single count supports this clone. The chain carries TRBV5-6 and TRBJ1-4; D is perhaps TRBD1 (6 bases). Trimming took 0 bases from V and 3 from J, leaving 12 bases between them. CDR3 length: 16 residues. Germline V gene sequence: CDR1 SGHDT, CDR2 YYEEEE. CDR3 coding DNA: TGTGCCAGCAGCTTGGCAGGGGATTCGTCTAATGAAAAACTGTTTTTT. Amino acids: CASSLAGDSSNEKLFF.

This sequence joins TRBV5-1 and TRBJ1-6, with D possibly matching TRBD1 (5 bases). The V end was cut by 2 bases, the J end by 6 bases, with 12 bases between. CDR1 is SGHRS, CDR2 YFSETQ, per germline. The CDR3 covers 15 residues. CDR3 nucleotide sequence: TGCGCCAGCAGCTTCGGCAGGGACGCTAATTCACCCCTCCACTTT. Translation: CASSFGRDANSPLHF.

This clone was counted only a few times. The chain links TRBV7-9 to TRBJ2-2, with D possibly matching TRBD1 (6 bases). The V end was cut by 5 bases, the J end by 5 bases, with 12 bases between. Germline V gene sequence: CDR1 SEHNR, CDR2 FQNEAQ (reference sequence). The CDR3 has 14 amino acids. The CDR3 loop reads CASSIPQGTGELFF. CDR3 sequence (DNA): TGTGCCAGCAGCATACCTCAGGGGACCGGGGAGCTGTTTTTT.

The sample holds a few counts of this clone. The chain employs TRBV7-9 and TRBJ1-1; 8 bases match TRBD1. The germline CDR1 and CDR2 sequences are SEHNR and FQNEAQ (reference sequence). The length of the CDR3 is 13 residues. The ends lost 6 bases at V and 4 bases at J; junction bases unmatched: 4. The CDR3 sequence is CASSDRGGTEAFF. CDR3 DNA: TGTGCCAGCAGTGACAGGGGTGGCACTGAAGCTTTCTTT.

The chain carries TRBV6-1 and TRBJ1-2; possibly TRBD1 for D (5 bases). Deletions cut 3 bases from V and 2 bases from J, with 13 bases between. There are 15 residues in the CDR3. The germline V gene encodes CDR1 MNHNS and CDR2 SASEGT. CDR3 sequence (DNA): TGTGCCAGCAGTGAGTTGGTGGCAGGGAACTATGGCTACACCTTC. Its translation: CASSELVAGNYGYTF.

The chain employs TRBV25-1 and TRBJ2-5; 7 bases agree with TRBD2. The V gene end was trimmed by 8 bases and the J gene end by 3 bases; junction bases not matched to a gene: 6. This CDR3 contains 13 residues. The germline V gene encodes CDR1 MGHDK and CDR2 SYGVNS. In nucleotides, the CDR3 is TGTGCCAGCGCCGGACTAGGGGAAGAGACCCAGTACTTC. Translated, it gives CASAGLGEETQYF.

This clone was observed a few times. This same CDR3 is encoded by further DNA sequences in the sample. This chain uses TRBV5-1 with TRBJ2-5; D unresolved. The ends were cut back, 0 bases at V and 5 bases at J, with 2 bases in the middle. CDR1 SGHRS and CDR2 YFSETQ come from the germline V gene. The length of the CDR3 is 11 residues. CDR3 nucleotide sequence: TGCGCCAGCAGCTTGGAGGAGACCCAGTACTTC. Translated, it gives CASSLEETQYF. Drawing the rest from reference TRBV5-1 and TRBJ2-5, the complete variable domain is KAGVTQTPRYLIKTRGQQVTLSCSPISGHRSVSWYQQTPGQGLQFLFEYFSETQRNKGNFPGRFSGRQFSNSRSEMNVSTLELGDSALYLCASSLEETQYFGPGTRLLVL.

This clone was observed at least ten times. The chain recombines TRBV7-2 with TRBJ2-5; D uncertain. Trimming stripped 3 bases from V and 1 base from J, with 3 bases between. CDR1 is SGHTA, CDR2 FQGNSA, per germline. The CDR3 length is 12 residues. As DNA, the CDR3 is TGTGCCAGCAGCTTGGGCCAAGAGACCCAGTACTTC. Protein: CASSLGQETQYF.

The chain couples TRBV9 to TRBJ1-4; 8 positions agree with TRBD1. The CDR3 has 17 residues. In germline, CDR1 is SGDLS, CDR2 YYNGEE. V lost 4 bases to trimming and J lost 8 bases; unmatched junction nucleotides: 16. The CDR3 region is CASSPRDRLIRGEKLFF. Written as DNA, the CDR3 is TGTGCCAGCAGCCCACGGGACAGGTTAATCAGGGGCGAAAAACTGTTTTTT. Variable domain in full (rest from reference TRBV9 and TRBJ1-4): DSGVTQTPKHLITATGQRVTLRCSPRSGDLSVYWYQQSLDQGLQFLIQYYNGEERAKGNILERFSAQQFPDLHSELNLSSLELGDSALYFCASSPRDRLIRGEKLFFGSGTQLSVL.

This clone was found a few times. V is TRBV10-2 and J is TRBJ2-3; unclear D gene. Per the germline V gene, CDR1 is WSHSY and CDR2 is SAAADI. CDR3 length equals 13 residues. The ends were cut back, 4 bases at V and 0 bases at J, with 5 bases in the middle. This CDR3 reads CASSGSSTDTQYF. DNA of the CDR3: TGCGCCAGCAGTGGTTCCAGCACAGATACGCAGTATTTT.

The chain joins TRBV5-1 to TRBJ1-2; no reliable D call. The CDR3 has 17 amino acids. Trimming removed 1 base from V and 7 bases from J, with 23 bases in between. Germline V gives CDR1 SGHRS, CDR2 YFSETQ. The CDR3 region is CASSLPDPIQGGGGYTF. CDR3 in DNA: TGCGCCAGCAGCTTGCCCGACCCAATACAAGGAGGAGGTGGCTACACCTTC. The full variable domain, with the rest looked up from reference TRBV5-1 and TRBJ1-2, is KAGVTQTPRYLIKTRGQQVTLSCSPISGHRSVSWYQQTPGQGLQFLFEYFSETQRNKGNFPGRFSGRQFSNSRSEMNVSTLELGDSALYLCASSLPDPIQGGGGYTFGSGTRLTVV.

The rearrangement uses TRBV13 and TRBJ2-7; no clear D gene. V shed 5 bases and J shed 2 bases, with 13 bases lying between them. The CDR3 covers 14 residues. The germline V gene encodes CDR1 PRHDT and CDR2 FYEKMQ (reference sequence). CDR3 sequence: CASSLFGSAYEQYF. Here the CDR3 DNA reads TGTGCCAGCAGCCTTTTTGGGTCAGCCTACGAGCAGTACTTC.

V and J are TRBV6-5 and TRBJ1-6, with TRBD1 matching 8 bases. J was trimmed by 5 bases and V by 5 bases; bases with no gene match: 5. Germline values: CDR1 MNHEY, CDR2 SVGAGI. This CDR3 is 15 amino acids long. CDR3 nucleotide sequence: TGTGCCAGCAGTCGCACGACAGGGGATAATTCACCCCTCCACTTT. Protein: CASSRTTGDNSPLHF.

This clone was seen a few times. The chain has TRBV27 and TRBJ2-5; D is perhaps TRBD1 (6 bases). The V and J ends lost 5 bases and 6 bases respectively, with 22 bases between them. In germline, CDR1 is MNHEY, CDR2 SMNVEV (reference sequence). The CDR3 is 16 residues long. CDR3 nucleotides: TGTGCCAGCAGTCCGGGGACACGACCTCCGCGGAAGACCCAGTACTTC. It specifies CASSPGTRPPRKTQYF.

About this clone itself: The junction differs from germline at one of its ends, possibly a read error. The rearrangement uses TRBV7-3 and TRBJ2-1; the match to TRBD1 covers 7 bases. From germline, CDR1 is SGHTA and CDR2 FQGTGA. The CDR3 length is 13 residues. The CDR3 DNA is TGTGCCAGCAGCATAACAGGGGCCAATGAGCAGTTCTTC. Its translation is CASSITGANEQFF.

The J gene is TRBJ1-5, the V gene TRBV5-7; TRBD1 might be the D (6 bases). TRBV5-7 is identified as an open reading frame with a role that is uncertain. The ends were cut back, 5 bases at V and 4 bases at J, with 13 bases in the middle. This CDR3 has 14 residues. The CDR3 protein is CASSSGQNNQPQHF. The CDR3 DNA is TGTGCCAGCAGTTCCGGACAGAATAATCAGCCCCAGCATTTT.

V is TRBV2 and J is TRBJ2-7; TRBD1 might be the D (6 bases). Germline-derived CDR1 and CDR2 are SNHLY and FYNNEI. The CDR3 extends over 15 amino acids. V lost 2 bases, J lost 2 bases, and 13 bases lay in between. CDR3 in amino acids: CASSEWDNYAYEQYF. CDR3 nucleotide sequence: TGTGCCAGCAGTGAATGGGACAACTATGCCTACGAGCAGTACTTC.

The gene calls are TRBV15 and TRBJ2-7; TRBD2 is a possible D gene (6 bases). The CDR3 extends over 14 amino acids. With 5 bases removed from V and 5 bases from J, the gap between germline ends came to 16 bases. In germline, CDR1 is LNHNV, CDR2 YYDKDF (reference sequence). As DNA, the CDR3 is TGTGCCACCAGCCGAATTGGAGGGGATCACGAGCAGTACTTC. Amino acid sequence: CATSRIGGDHEQYF.

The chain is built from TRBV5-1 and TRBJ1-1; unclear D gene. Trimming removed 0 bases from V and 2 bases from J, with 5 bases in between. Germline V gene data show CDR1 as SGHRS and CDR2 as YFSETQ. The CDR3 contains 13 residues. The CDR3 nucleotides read TGCGCCAGCAGCTTGGCGGGCAACACTGAAGCTTTCTTT. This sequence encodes CASSLAGNTEAFF.

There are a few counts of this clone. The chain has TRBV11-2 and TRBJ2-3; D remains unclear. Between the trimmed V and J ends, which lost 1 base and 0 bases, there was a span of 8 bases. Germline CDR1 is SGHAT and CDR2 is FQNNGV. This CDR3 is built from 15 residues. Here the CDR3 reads CASSLVDDSTDTQYF. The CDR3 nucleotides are TGTGCCAGCAGCTTAGTAGACGACAGCACAGATACGCAGTATTTT.

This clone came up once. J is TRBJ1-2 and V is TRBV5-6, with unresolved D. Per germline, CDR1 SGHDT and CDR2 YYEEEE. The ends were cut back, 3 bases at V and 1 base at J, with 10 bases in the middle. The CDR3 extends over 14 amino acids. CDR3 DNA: TGTGCCAGCAGCTCCCTGTGGGGTAACTATGGCTACACCTTC. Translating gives CASSSLWGNYGYTF.

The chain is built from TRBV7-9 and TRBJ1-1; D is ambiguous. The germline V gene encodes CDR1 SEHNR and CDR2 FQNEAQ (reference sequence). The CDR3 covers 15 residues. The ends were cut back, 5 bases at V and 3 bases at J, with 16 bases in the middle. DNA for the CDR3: TGTGCCAGCAGCGTGGGCTATGGTACCGACACTGAAGCTTTCTTT. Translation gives CASSVGYGTDTEAFF.

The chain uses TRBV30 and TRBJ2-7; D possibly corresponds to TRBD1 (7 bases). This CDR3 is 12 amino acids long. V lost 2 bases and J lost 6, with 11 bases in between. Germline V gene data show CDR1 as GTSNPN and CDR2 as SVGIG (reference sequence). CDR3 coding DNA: TGTGCCTGGAGTCCAGGGGGAGGCGAGCAGTACTTC. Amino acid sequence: CAWSPGGGEQYF.

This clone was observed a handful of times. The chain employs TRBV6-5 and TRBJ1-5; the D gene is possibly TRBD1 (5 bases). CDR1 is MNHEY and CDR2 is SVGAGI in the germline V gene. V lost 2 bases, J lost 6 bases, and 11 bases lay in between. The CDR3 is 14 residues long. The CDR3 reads CASSYREGVQPQHF. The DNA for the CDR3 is TGTGCCAGCAGTTACCGGGAAGGGGTTCAGCCCCAGCATTTT.

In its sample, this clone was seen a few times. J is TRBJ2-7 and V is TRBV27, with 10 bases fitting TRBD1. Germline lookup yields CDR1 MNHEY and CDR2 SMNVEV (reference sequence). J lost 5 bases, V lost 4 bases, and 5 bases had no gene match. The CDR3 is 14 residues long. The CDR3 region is CASSYRTGGDEQYF. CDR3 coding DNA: TGTGCCAGCAGTTACAGGACAGGGGGAGACGAGCAGTACTTC.

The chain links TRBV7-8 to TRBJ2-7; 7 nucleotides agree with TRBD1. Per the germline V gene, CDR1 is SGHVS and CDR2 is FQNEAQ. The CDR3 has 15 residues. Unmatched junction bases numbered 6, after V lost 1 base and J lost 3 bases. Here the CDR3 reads CASSLDGTASYEQYF. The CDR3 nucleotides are TGTGCCAGCAGCTTAGACGGGACAGCTAGCTACGAGCAGTACTTC. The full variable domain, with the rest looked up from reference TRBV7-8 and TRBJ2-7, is GAGVSQSPRYKVAKRGQDVALRCDPISGHVSLFWYQQALGQGPEFLTYFQNEAQLDKSGLPSDRFFAERPEGSVSTLKIQRTQQEDSAVYLCASSLDGTASYEQYFGPGTRLTVT.

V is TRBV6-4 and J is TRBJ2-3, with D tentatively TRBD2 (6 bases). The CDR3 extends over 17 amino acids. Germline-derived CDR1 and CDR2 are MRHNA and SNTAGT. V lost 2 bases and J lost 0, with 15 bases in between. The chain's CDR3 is CASSDGSSGSSTDTQYF. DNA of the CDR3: TGTGCCAGCAGTGACGGTAGCAGCGGGTCTAGCACAGATACGCAGTATTTT.